One and the same sample provided the 9 T cell receptor beta chains below, sequenced in a study of T cell repertoires in cytomegalovirus infection. No antigen has been assigned to these receptors. One entry per CDR3 protein results from TCRdb running MiXCR on the reads. The sample contains fewer than 85,000 distinct CDR3 sequences, under 55% of which appear only once. The sample was CD8+ T cells from cultured PBMCs, taken from culture after CMV antigen stimulation. These receptors were taken from a human donor in good health (CMV status not recorded). Some clones in this sample may be carry-over from other donors' samples.

The sample holds many counts of this clonotype. The chain has TRBV7-9 and TRBJ2-1; 9 bases align to TRBD1. Germline loops: CDR1 SEHNR, CDR2 FQNEAQ (reference sequence). V shed 5 bases and J 4 bases; nucleotides not matched to a gene: 6. This CDR3 is built from 15 residues. The CDR3 nucleotides read TGTGCCAGCAGCATTGGGACAGGGATTTACAATGAGCAGTTCTTC. Its translation is CASSIGTGIYNEQFF.

Only a few counts were recorded for this clonotype. V gene TRBV7-2 combines with J gene TRBJ2-7; TRBD1 is a possible D gene (6 bases). Germline V lookup: CDR1 SGHTA, CDR2 FQGNSA. Between the trimmed V and J ends, which lost 1 base and 0 bases, there was a span of 13 bases. This CDR3 comprises 16 residues. The CDR3 nucleotides are TGTGCCAGCAGCTTAGATGGGGGCGCCAGCTCCTACGAGCAGTACTTC. It encodes CASSLDGGASSYEQYF. Supplemented by reference TRBV7-2 and TRBJ2-7, the full variable domain reads GAGVSQSPSNKVTEKGKDVELRCDPISGHTALYWYRQSLGQGLEFLIYFQGNSAPDKSGLPSDRFSAERTGGSVSTLTIQRTQQEDSAVYLCASSLDGGASSYEQYFGPGTRLTVT.

This clonotype has at least ten counts. V is TRBV7-2 and J is TRBJ2-3; D gene ambiguous. From germline, CDR1 is SGHTA and CDR2 FQGNSA. The ends were cut back, 3 bases at V and 3 bases at J, with 16 bases in the middle. The CDR3 has 16 amino acids. This CDR3 reads CASSFNGFASTDTQYF. DNA of the CDR3: TGTGCCAGCAGCTTTAACGGGTTCGCCTCAACAGATACGCAGTATTTT.

This rearrangement joins TRBV6-1 to TRBJ1-2; a weak D match, TRBD1 (6 bases). V lost 6 bases and J lost 8, with 16 bases in between. The CDR3 totals 13 residues. Germline loops: CDR1 MNHNS, CDR2 SASEGT. CDR3 in amino acids: CASSPGTTGGYTF. Here the CDR3 DNA reads TGTGCCAGCAGCCCCGGGACAACTGGGGGCTACACCTTC.

Only a few counts were recorded for this clonotype. This chain's CDR3 is CASSQAPLANTEAFF. The CDR3 bases are TGCGCCAGCAGCCAAGCCCCCCTAGCGAACACTGAAGCTTTCTTT. The V gene is TRBV4-1, the J gene TRBJ1-1; D remains ambiguous. Germline assignment: CDR1 MGHRA and CDR2 YSYEKL. This CDR3 comprises 15 residues. Trimming removed 1 base from V and 1 base from J, with 10 bases in between.

This clonotype was seen only a few times. The V call is TRBV6-6, the J call TRBJ2-1; no reliable D call. Germline lookup yields CDR1 MNHNY and CDR2 SVGAGI (reference sequence). V gave up 6 bases and J gave up 6 bases, with 24 bases separating them. The CDR3 sequence is 17 residues long. The CDR3 spells CASSAASWVIRINEQFF. CDR3 coding DNA: TGTGCCAGCAGCGCGGCATCTTGGGTGATACGTATCAATGAGCAGTTCTTC.

This clonotype has a single count. V is TRBV7-6 and J is TRBJ2-7; 13 bases match TRBD2. This CDR3 has 22 residues. The J segment lost 12 bases and the V segment lost 2 bases, leaving 31 bases of the junction unmatched. Per germline, CDR1 SGHVS and CDR2 FNYEAQ. CDR3 region: CASSLNGGTVGLAGASDHEWYF. In nucleotides, the CDR3 is TGTGCCAGCAGCTTAAACGGAGGGACGGTTGGACTAGCGGGAGCGTCAGACCATGAATGGTACTTC.

This clonotype was picked up a small number of times. Here the CDR3 reads CASTRAGQETQYF. Here the CDR3 DNA reads TGTGCCAGCACGCGCGCAGGTCAAGAGACCCAGTACTTC. The gene calls are TRBV11-2 and TRBJ2-5, with D hard to call. Germline lookup yields CDR1 SGHAT and CDR2 FQNNGV. The CDR3 is made up of 13 amino acids. Deletions cut 7 bases from V and 2 bases from J, with 11 bases between. The full variable domain, completed using reference TRBV11-2 and TRBJ2-5, is EAGVAQSPRYKIIEKRQSVAFWCNPISGHATLYWYQQILGQGPKLLIQFQNNGVVDDSQLPKDRFSAERLKGVDSTLKIQPAKLEDSAVYLCASTRAGQETQYFGPGTRLLVL.

This chain uses TRBV27 with TRBJ2-1; possibly TRBD2 for D (7 bases). V lost 5 bases, J lost 7 bases, and 21 bases lay in between. The CDR3 extends over 16 amino acids. Germline V gene data show CDR1 as MNHEY and CDR2 as SMNVEV (reference sequence). The CDR3 DNA reads as TGTGCCAGCAGTCCCACCCCGGGGGGCCTTTGGAATGAGCAGTTCTTC. Amino acids: CASSPTPGGLWNEQFF.